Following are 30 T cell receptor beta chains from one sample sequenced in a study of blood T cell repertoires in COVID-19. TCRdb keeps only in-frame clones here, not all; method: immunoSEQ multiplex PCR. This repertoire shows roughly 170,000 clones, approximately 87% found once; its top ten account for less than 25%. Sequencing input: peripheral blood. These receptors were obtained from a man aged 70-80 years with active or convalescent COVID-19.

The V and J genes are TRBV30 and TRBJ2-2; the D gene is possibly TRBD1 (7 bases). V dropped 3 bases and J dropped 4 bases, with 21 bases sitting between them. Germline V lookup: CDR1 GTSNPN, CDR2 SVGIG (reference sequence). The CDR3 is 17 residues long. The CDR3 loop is CAWSRRLGQGGTGELFF. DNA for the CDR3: TGTGCCTGGAGCCGTCGATTGGGGCAGGGGGGCACCGGGGAGCTGTTTTTT.

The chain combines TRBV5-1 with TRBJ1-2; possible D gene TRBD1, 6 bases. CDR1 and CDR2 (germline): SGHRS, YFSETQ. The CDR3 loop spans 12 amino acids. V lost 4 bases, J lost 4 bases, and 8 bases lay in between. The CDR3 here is CASSADSYGYTF. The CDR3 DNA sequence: TGCGCCAGCAGCGCGGACAGCTATGGCTACACCTTC.

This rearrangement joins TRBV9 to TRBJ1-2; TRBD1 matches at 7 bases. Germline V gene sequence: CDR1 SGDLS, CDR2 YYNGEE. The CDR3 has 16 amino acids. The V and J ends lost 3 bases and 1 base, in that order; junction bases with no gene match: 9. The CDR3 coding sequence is TGTGCCAGCAGCGCAGGGACAGTGGGCCTTAACTATGGCTACACCTTC. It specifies CASSAGTVGLNYGYTF.

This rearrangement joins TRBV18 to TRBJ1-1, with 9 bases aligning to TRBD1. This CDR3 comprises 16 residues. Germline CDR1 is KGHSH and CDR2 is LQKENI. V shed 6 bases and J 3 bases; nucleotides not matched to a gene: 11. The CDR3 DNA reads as TGTGCCAGCTCTCCCTATACCGGGACAGGGTACACTGAAGCTTTCTTT. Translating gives CASSPYTGTGYTEAFF. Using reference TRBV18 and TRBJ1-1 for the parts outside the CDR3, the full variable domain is NAGVMQNPRHLVRRRGQEARLRCSPMKGHSHVYWYRQLPEEGLKFMVYLQKENIIDESGMPKERFSAEFPKEGPSILRIQQVVRGDSAAYFCASSPYTGTGYTEAFFGQGTRLTVV.

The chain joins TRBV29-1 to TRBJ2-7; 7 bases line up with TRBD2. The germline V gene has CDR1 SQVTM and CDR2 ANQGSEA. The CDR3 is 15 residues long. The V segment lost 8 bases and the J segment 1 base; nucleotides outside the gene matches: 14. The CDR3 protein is CSSQEGGSGSYEQYF. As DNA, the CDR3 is TGCAGCTCCCAGGAGGGCGGGAGCGGTTCCTACGAGCAGTACTTC.

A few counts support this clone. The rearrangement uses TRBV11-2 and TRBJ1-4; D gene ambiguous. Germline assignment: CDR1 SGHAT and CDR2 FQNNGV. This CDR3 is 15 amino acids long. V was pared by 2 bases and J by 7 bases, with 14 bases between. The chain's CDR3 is CASSLLGESGEKLFF. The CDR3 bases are TGTGCCAGCAGCTTACTCGGGGAGAGTGGTGAAAAACTGTTTTTT.

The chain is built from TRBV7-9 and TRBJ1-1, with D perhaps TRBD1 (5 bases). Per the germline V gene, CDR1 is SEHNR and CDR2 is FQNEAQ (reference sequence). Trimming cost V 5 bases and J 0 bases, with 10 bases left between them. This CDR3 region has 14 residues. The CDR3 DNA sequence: TGTGCCAGCAGCCAGGGAGGTGTGAACACTGAAGCTTTCTTT. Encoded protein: CASSQGGVNTEAFF.

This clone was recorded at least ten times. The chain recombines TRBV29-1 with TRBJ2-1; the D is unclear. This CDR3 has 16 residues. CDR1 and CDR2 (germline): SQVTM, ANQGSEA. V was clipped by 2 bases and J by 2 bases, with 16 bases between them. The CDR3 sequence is CSVESVAEATYNEQFF. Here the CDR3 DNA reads TGCAGCGTTGAATCGGTAGCAGAGGCAACCTACAATGAGCAGTTCTTC.

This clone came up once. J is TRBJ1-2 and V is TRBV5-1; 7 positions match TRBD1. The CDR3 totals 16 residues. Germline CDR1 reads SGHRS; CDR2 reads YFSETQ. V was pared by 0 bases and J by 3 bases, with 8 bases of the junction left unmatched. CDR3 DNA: TGCGCCAGCAGCTTGGGCCCCAGCGACAGGGACTATGGCTACACCTTC. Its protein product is CASSLGPSDRDYGYTF.

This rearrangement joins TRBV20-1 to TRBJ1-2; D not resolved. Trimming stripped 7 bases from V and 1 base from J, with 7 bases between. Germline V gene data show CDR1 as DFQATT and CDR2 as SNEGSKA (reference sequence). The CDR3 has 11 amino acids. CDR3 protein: CSVPHNYGYTF. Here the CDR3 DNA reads TGCAGTGTTCCCCATAACTATGGCTACACCTTC.

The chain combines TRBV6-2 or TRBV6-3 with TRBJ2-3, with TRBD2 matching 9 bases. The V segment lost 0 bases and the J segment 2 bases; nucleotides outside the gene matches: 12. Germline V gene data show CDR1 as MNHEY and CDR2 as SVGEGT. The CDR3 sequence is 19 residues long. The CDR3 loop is CASSYSSRIAGANTDTQYF. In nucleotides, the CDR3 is TGTGCCAGCAGTTACTCGAGCAGAATAGCGGGGGCCAACACAGATACGCAGTATTTT.

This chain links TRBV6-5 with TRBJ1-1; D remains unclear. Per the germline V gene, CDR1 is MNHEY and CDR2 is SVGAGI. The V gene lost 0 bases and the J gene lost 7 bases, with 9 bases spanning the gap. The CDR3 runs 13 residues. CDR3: CASSYSTGFEAFF. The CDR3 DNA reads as TGTGCCAGCAGTTACTCGACTGGTTTTGAAGCTTTCTTT.

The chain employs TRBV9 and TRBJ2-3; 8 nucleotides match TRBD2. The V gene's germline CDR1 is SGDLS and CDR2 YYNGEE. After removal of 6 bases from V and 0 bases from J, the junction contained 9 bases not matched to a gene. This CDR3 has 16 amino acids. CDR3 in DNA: TGTGCCAGCAACCAGTTGGCTAGCGGGAGCACAGATACGCAGTATTTT. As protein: CASNQLASGSTDTQYF.

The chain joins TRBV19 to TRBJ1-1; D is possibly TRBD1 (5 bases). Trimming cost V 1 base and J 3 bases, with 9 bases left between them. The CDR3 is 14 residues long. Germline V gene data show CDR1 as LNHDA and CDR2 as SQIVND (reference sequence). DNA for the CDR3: TGTGCCAGTAGTATAGGGCAGGGTTACACTGAAGCTTTCTTT. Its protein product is CASSIGQGYTEAFF.

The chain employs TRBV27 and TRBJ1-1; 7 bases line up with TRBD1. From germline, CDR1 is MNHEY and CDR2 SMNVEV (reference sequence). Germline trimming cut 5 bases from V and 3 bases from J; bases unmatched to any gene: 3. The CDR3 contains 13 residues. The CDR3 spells CASSRDRDTEAFF. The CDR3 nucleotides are TGTGCCAGCAGTAGGGACAGAGACACTGAAGCTTTCTTT.

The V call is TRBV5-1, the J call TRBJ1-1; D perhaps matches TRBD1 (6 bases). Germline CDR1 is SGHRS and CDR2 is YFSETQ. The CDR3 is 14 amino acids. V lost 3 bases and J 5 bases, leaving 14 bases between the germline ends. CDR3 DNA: TGCGCCAGCAGCTCACAGGGATCAGGGACTGAAGCTTTCTTT. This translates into CASSSQGSGTEAFF.

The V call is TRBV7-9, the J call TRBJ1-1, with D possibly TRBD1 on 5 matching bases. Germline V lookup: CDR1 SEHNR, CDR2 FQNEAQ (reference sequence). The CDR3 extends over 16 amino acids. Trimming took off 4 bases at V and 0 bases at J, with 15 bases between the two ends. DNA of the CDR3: TGTGCCAGCAGCTCGCCAGGGCGAACAATGAACACTGAAGCTTTCTTT. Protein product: CASSSPGRTMNTEAFF. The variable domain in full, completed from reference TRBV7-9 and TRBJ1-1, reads DTGVSQNPRHKITKRGQNVTFRCDPISEHNRLYWYRQTLGQGPEFLTYFQNEAQLEKSRLLSDRFSAERPKGSFSTLEIQRTEQGDSAMYLCASSSPGRTMNTEAFFGQGTRLTVV.

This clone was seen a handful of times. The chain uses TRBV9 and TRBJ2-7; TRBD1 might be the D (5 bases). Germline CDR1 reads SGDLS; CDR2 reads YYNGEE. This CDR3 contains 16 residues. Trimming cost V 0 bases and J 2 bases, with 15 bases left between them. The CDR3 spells CASSVAPGQGAYEQYF. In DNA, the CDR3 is TGTGCCAGCAGCGTAGCTCCGGGTCAGGGCGCCTACGAGCAGTACTTC.

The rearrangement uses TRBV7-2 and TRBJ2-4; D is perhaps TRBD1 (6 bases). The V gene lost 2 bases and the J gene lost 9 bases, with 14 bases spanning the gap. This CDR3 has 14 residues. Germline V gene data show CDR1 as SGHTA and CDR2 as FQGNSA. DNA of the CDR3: TGTGCCAGCAGCTTACAAGCTAGCAGGGGCATTCAGTACTTC. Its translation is CASSLQASRGIQYF.

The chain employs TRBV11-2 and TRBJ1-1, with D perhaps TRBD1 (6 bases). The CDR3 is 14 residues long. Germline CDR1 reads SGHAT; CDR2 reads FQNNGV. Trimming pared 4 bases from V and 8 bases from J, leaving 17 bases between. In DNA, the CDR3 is TGTGCCAGCAGCTCTCGCGGGGGGGCCCCGGAAGCTTTCTTT. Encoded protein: CASSSRGGAPEAFF.

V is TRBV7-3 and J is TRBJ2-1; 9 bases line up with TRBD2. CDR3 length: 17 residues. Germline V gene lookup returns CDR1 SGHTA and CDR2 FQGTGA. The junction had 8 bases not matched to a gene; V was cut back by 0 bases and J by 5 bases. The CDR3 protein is CASSLTVLTSGNNEQFF. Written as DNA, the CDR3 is TGTGCCAGCAGCTTAACTGTATTGACTAGCGGTAACAATGAGCAGTTCTTC.

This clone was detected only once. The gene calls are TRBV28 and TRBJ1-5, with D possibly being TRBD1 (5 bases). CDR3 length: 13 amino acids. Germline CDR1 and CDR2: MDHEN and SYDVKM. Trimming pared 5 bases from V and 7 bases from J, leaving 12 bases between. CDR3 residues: CASSAGIYQPQHF. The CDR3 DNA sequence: TGTGCCAGCAGTGCAGGGATTTACCAGCCCCAGCATTTT.

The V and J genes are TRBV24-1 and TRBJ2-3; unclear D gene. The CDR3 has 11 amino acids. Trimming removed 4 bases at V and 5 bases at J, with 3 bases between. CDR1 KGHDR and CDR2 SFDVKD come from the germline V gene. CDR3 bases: TGTGCCACCAGTGAGAGAGATACGCAGTATTTT. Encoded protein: CATSERDTQYF.

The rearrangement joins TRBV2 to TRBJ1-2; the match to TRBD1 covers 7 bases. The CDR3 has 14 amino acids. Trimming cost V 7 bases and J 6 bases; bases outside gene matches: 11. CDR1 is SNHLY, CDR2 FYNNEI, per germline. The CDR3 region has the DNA TGTGCCAGCACCCCCCAAGGGCAGGGGGATGGCTACACCTTC. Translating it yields CASTPQGQGDGYTF.

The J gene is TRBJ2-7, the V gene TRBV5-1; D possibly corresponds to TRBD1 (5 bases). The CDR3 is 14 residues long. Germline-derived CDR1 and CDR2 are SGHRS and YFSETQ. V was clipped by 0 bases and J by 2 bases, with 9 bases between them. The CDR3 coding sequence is TGCGCCAGCAGCTTGGTCGCAGGGCCCTACGAGCAGTACTTC. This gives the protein CASSLVAGPYEQYF.

For the CDR3, the DNA is TGTGCCAGCAGTTCAACCGTTCAGCGGAACACCATATATTTT. This codes for CASSSTVQRNTIYF. The V call is TRBV27, the J call TRBJ1-3; D unresolved. Germline loops: CDR1 MNHEY, CDR2 SMNVEV (reference sequence). This CDR3 is 14 amino acids long. With 4 bases removed from V and 7 bases from J, the gap between germline ends came to 14 bases.

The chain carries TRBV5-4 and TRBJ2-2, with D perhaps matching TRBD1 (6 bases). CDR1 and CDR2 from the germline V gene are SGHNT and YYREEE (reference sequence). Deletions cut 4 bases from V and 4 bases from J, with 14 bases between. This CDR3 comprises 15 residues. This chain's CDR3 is CASSPGQPFTGELFF. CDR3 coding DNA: TGTGCCAGCAGCCCCGGACAGCCGTTCACCGGGGAGCTGTTTTTT.

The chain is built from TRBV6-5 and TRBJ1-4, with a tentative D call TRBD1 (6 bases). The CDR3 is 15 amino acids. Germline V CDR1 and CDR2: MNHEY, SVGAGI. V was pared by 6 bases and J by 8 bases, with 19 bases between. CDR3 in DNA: TGTGCCAGCAGCCCCCAAAGGGGGGGCCGGGAAAAACTGTTTTTT. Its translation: CASSPQRGGREKLFF.

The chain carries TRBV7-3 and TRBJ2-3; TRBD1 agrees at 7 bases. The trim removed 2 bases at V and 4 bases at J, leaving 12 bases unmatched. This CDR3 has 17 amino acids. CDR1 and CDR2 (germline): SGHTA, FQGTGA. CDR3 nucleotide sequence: TGTGCCAGCAGCTTACGCCCGGGACAGATTTTTGCAGATACGCAGTATTTT. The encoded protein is CASSLRPGQIFADTQYF.

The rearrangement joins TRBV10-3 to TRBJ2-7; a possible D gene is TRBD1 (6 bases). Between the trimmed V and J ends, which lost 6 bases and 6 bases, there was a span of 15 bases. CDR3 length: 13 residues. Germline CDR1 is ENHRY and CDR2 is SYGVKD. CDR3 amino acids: CAIRGQGQGEQYF. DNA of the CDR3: TGTGCCATCAGAGGGCAGGGGCAGGGCGAGCAGTACTTC.